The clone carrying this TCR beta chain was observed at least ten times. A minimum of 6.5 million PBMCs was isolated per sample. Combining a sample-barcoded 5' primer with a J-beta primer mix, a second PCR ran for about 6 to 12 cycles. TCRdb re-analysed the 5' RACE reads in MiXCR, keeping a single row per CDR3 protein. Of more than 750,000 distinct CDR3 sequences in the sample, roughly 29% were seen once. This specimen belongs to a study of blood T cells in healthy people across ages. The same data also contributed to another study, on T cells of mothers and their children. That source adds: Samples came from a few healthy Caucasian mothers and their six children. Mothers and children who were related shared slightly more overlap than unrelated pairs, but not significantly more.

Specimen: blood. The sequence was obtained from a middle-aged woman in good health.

As DNA, the CDR3 is TGTGCCACCCAGGGGATCTCAAGCGGGGATTACAATGAGCAGTTCTTC. Its protein product is CATQGISSGDYNEQFF. The J gene is TRBJ2-1, the V gene TRBV6-2 or TRBV6-3; weak D call: TRBD2 (7 bases). The germline V and J ends were trimmed by 10 bases and 4 bases, with 23 bases remaining between them. This CDR3 comprises 16 residues. The V gene's germline CDR1 is MNHEY and CDR2 SVGEGT.